This TCR beta chain was sequenced during a study of glioma-infiltrating T cells. By share of the sample, this clonotype is large. Since it is a stray read in a library aimed at alpha chains, this beta chain has a size that is not meaningful. Using RNA template, CDR3s of TCR alpha and beta were amplified with iRepertoire arm-PCR. TCRdb used MiXCR to reprocess the multiplex PCR reads, holding one entry per CDR3 protein. The data contain over 300 distinct CDR3 sequences, 25% to 30% of them seen just once; the ten biggest clones take up 28%. The CDR3 totals 13 residues. V gave up 8 bases and J gave up 10 bases; unmatched junction bases: 11. The germline V gene encodes CDR1 MNHNS and CDR2 SASEGT.

The clonotype was recovered from a human donor with low-grade glioma or glioblastoma, undergoing nonglioma brain surgery, or in good health (not recorded which). Sequencing was carried out using glioma tissue, nonneoplastic brain tissue, or PBMCs (not recorded which). The V gene is TRBV6-1, the J gene TRBJ2-1; TRBD2 matches at 7 bases. The DNA of the CDR3 is TGTGCCAGCGAGGCATTGGGACTACCCGAGCAGTTCTTC. Encoded protein: CASEALGLPEQFF.